A single sample is the source of the 4 T cell receptor beta chains below, sequenced in a study of post-analysis software for immune sequencing data. Their recognized antigens are unknown. Findings and limits, study-wide: Higher frequency in patients than in controls was seen for roughly five TRBV segments, with TRBV5-6, TRBV5-1 and TRBV20-1 among them.

Prepared libraries of TCR beta cDNA carried unique molecular identifiers. Each CDR3 protein is one row after TCRdb ran MiXCR on the PCR reads. The table includes around 700,000 distinct CDR3 sequences, around 64% detected once. The sample consisted of blood. The source of these receptors is a girl aged 2-10 years with multiple sclerosis.

For the CDR3, the DNA is TGCAGTGCAGTTACTCCCCTGGTGACTAGCGGGAGAATTTACAATGAGCAGTTCTTC. It codes for CSAVTPLVTSGRIYNEQFF. The rearrangement uses TRBV20-1 and TRBJ2-1, with 12 bases lining up with TRBD2. Per the germline V gene, CDR1 is DFQATT and CDR2 is SNEGSKA (reference sequence). The CDR3 extends over 19 amino acids. V dropped 6 bases and J dropped 4; count of bases not matched to a gene: 19.

This chain uses TRBV20-1 with TRBJ1-2; 10 bases are shared with TRBD1. Germline V gives CDR1 DFQATT, CDR2 SNEGSKA (reference sequence). After removal of 2 bases from V and 5 bases from J, the junction contained 2 bases not matched to a gene. The CDR3 sequence is 13 residues long. CDR3 loop: CSARWDRGYGYTF. The DNA for the CDR3 is TGCAGTGCTAGATGGGACAGGGGATATGGCTACACCTTC.

The rearrangement uses TRBV12-3 or TRBV12-4 and TRBJ1-6; a weak D match, TRBD1 (5 bases). The CDR3 extends over 12 amino acids. V lost 8 bases, J lost 8 bases, and 10 bases lay in between. CDR3 DNA: TGTGCCAGCTGCCCCAGGGATTCACCCCTCCACTTT. Translated: CASCPRDSPLHF.

The gene calls are TRBV5-1 and TRBJ2-7, with D maybe TRBD2 (5 bases). The germline V and J ends were trimmed by 0 bases and 0 bases, with 10 bases remaining between them. The CDR3 loop spans 15 amino acids. CDR1 is SGHRS, CDR2 YFSETQ, per germline. DNA for the CDR3: TGCGCCAGCAGCTTGGGCGGGTTCCCCTCCTACGAGCAGTACTTC. It encodes CASSLGGFPSYEQYF.